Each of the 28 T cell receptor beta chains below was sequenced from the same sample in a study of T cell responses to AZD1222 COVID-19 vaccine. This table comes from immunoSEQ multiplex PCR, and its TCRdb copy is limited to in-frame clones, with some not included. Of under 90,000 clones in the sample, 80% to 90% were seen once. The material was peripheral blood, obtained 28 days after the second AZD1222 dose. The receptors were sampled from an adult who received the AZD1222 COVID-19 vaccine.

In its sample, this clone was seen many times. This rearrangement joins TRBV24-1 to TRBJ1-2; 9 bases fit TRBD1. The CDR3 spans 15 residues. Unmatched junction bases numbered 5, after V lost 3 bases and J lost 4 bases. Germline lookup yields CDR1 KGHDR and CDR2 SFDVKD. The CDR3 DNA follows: TGTGCCACCAGTGATCCGGGACAGGGCTCCTATGGCTACACCTTC. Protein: CATSDPGQGSYGYTF.

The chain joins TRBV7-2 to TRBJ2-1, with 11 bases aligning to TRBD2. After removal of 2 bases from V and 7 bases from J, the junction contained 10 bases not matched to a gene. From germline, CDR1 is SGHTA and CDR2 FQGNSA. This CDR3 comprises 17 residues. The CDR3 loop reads CASSLLAGGEFANEQFF. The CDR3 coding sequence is TGTGCCAGCAGCTTACTAGCGGGGGGCGAGTTTGCAAATGAGCAGTTCTTC.

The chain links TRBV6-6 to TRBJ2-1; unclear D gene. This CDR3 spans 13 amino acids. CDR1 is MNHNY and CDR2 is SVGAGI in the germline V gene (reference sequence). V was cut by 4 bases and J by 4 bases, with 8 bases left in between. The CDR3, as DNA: TGTGCCAGCAGTTTTGGTACATACAATGAGCAGTTCTTC. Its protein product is CASSFGTYNEQFF.

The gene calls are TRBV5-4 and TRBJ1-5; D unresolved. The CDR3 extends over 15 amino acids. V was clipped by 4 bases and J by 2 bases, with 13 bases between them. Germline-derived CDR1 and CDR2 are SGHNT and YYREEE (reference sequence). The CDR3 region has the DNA TGTGCCAGCAGCCGGGAGCCCTCGGGCAATCAGCCCCAGCATTTT. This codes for CASSREPSGNQPQHF.

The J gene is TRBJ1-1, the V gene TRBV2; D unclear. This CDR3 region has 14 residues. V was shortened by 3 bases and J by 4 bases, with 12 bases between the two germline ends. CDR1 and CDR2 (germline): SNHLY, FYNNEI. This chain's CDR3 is CASSDELVGTEAFF. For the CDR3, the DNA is TGTGCCAGCAGTGACGAGCTAGTTGGCACTGAAGCTTTCTTT. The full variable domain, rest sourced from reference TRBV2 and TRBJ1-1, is EPEVTQTPSHQVTQMGQEVILRCVPISNHLYFYWYRQILGQKVEFLVSFYNNEISEKSEIFDDQFSVERPDGSNFTLKIRSTKLEDSAMYFCASSDELVGTEAFFGQGTRLTVV.

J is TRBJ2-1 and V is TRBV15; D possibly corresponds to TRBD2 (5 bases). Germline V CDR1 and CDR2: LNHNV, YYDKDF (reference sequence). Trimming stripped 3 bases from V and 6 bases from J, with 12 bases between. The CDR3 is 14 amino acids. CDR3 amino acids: CATSRPQEVNEQFF. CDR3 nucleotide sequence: TGTGCCACCAGCAGGCCTCAGGAGGTCAATGAGCAGTTCTTC. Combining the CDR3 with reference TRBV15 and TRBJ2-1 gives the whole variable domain DAMVIQNPRYQVTQFGKPVTLSCSQTLNHNVMYWYQQKSSQAPKLLFHYYDKDFNNEADTPDNFQSRRPNTSFCFLDIRSPGLGDTAMYLCATSRPQEVNEQFFGPGTRLTVL.

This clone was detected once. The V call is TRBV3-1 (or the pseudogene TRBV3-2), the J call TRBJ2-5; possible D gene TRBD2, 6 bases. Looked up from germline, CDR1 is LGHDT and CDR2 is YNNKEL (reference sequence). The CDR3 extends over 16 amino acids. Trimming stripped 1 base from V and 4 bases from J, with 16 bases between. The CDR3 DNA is TGTGCCAGCAGCCAAGGGGCGGGGATCCCCATAGAGACCCAGTACTTC. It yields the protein CASSQGAGIPIETQYF.

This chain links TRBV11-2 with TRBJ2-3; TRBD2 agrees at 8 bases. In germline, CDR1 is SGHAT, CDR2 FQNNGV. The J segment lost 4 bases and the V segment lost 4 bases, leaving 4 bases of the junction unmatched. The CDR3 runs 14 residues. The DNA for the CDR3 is TGTGCCAGCAGCTCCGGACTAGCAGCAGATACGCAGTATTTT. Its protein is CASSSGLAADTQYF.

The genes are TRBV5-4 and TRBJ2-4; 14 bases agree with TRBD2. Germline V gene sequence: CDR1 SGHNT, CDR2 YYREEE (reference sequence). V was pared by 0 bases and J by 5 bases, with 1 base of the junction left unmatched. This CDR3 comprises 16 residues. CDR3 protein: CASSLGLAGGENIQYF. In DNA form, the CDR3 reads TGTGCCAGCAGCTTGGGACTAGCGGGGGGGGAAAACATTCAGTACTTC.

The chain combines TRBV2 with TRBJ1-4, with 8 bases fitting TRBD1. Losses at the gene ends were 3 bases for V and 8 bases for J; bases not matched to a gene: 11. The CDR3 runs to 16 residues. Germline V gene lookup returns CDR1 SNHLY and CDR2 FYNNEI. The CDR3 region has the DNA TGTGCCAGCAGTGATCCCAGACAGGGGAGGGAGGAAAAACTGTTTTTT. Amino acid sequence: CASSDPRQGREEKLFF. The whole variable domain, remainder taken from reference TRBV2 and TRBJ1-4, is EPEVTQTPSHQVTQMGQEVILRCVPISNHLYFYWYRQILGQKVEFLVSFYNNEISEKSEIFDDQFSVERPDGSNFTLKIRSTKLEDSAMYFCASSDPRQGREEKLFFGSGTQLSVL.

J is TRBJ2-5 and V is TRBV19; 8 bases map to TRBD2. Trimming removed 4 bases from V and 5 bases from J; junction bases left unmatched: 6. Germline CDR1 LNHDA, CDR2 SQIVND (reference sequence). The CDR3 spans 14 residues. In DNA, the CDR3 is TGTGCCAGTAGTACACCGGGACTAGATGAGACCCAGTACTTC. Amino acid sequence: CASSTPGLDETQYF.

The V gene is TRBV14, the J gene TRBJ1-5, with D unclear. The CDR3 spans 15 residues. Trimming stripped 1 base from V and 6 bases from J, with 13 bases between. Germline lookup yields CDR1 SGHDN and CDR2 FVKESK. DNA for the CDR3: TGTGCCAGCAGCCAAGGAGGTTCTGTGGGTCAGCCCCAGCATTTT. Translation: CASSQGGSVGQPQHF. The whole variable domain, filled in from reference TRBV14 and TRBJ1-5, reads EAGVTQFPSHSVIEKGQTVTLRCDPISGHDNLYWYRRVMGKEIKFLLHFVKESKQDESGMPNNRFLAERTGGTYSTLKVQPAELEDSGVYFCASSQGGSVGQPQHFGDGTRLSIL.

The CDR3 loop reads CASSLRQDPYEQYF. CDR3 nucleotide sequence: TGTGCCAGCAGCTTACGACAGGACCCCTACGAGCAGTACTTC. The V call is TRBV9, the J call TRBJ2-7; possibly TRBD1 for D (6 bases). Germline V gene sequence: CDR1 SGDLS, CDR2 YYNGEE. Trimming took 4 bases from V and 2 from J, leaving 13 bases between them. The CDR3 length is 14 residues.

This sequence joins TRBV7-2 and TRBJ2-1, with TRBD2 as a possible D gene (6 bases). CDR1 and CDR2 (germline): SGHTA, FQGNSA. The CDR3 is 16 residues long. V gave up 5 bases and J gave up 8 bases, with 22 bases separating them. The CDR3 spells CASSPRSGGIGYEQFF. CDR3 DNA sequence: TGTGCCAGCAGCCCCCGCTCTGGGGGGATAGGGTATGAGCAGTTCTTC.

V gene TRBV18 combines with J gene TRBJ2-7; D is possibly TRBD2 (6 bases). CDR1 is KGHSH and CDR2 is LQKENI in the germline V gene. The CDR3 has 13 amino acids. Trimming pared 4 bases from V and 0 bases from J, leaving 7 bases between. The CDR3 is CASSLRGSYEQYF. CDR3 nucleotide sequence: TGTGCCAGCTCACTGCGGGGCTCCTACGAGCAGTACTTC.

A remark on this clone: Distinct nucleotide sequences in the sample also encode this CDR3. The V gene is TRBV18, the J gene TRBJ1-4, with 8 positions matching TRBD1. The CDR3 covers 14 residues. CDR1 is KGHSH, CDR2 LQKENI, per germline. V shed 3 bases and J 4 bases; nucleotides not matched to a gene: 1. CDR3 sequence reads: CASSPDRGNEKLFF. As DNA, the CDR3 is TGTGCCAGCTCACCCGACAGGGGTAATGAAAAACTGTTTTTT.

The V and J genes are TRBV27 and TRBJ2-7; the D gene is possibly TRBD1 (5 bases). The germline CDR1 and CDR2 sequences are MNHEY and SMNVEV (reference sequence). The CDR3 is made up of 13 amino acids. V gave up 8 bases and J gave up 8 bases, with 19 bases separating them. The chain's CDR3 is CASPTDLHTKQYF. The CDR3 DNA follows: TGTGCCAGCCCGACAGACCTACATACAAAGCAGTACTTC.

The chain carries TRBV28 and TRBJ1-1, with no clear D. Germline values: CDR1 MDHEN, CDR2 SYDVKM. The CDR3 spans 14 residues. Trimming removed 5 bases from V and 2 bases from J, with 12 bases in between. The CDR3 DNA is TGTGCCAGCAGTCCCCAGACACTCAACACTGAAGCTTTCTTT. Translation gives CASSPQTLNTEAFF.

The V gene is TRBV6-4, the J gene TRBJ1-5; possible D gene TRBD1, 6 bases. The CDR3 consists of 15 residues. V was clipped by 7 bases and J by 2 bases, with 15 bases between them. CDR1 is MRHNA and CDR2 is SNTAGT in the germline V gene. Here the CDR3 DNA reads TGTGCCAGCATTCGAGGGCAGGGGTGCAATCAGCCCCAGCATTTT. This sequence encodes CASIRGQGCNQPQHF.

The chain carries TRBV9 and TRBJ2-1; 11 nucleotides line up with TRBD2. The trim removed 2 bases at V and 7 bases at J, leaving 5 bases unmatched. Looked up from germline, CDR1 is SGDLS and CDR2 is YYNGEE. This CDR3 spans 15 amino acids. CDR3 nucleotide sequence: TGTGCCAGCAGCGTGACTAGCGGGACCGTTAATGAGCAGTTCTTC. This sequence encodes CASSVTSGTVNEQFF.

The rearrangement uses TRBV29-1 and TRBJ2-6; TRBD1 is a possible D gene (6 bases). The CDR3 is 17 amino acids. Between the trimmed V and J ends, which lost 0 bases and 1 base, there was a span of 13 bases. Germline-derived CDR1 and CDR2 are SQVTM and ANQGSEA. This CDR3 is CSVEDQDSRSGANVLTF. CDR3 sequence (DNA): TGCAGCGTTGAAGATCAGGACAGTAGGTCTGGGGCCAACGTCCTGACTTTC.

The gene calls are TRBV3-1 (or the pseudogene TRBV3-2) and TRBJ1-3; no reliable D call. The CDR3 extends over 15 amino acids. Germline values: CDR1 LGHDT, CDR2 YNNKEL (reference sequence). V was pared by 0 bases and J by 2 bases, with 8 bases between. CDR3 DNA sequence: TGTGCCAGCAGCCAAGATACGGTTCCTGGAAACACCATATATTTT. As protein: CASSQDTVPGNTIYF.

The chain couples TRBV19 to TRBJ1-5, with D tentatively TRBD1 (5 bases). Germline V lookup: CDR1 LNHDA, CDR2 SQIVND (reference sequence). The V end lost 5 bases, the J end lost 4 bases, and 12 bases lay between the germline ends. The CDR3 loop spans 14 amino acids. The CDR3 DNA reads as TGTGCCAGTAGTTCCCCGGGGGAAAATCAGCCCCAGCATTTT. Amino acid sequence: CASSSPGENQPQHF.

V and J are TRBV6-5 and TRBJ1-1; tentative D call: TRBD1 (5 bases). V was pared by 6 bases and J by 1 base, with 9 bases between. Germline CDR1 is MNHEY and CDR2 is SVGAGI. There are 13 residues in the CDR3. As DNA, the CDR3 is TGTGCCAGCAGAACTGACAGGAACACTGAAGCTTTCTTT. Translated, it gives CASRTDRNTEAFF.

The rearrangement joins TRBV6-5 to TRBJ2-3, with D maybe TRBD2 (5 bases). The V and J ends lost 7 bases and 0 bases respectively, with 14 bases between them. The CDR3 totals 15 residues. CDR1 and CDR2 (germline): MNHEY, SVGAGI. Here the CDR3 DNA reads TGTGCCAGCACCTGGAGGCTCACTAGCACAGATACGCAGTATTTT. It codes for CASTWRLTSTDTQYF.

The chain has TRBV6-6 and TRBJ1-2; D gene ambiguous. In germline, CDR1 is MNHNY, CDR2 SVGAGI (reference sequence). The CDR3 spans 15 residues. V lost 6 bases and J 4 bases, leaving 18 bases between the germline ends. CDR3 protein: CASRNDRIESYGYTF. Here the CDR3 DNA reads TGTGCCAGCAGAAACGATAGGATCGAGAGCTATGGCTACACCTTC.

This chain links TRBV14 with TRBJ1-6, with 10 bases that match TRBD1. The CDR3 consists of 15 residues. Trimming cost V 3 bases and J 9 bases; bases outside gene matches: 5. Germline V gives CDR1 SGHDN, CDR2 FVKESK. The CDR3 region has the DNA TGTGCCAGCAGCCACCCGACAGGGGGCAGTTCACCCCTCCACTTT. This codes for CASSHPTGGSSPLHF. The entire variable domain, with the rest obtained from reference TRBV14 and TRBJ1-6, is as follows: EAGVTQFPSHSVIEKGQTVTLRCDPISGHDNLYWYRRVMGKEIKFLLHFVKESKQDESGMPNNRFLAERTGGTYSTLKVQPAELEDSGVYFCASSHPTGGSSPLHFGNGTRLTVT.

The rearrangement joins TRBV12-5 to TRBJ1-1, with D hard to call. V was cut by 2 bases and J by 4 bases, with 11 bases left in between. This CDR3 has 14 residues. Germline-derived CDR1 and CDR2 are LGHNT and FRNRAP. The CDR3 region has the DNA TGTGCTAGTGGTTTGTCGGTGGGTAGCACTGAAGCTTTCTTT. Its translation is CASGLSVGSTEAFF. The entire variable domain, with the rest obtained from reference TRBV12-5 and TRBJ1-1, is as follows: DARVTQTPRHKVTEMGQEVTMRCQPILGHNTVFWYRQTMMQGLELLAYFRNRAPLDDSGMPKDRFSAEMPDATLATLKIQPSEPRDSAVYFCASGLSVGSTEAFFGQGTRLTVV.